The TCR beta chain described here comes from a study of T-cell memory formation after mild COVID-19. Study-level information: TCR clusters showed largely donor specificity.

Of note for this clonotype: Its matching antigen is unknown.

TCRdb processed the 5' RACE reads anew with MiXCR; each CDR3 protein has one entry. The table records 390,000 or so distinct CDR3 sequences, 15% to 20% of them present only once. Study-level points and caveats: Pre-infection memory held some responding clones, suggesting pre-existing cross-reactive T cells responded. Balance between CD4 and CD8 was seen in clones contracting day 15 to 85, and a CD4+ lean was seen in later expanders.

Germline V gene data show CDR1 as SSHAT and CDR2 as FNYEAQ (reference sequence). The CDR3 extends over 13 amino acids. The sequence was obtained from a young man who had mild COVID-19 (a few samples of this study predate the infection). Cell type and time point are not known. The chain carries TRBV7-7 and TRBJ2-3; maybe TRBD2 (6 bases). Sequences were obtained from PBMCs or a T cell subset sorted from them (not recorded which). CDR3 sequence (DNA): TGTGCTAGCGGCCCGGCGGAGGAAGATACGCAGTATTTT. Translated: CASGPAEEDTQYF.